These T cell receptor beta chains were read from a single sample in a study of blood T cell repertoires in COVID-19. The protocol was immunoSEQ multiplex PCR, while the TCRdb copy is restricted to in-frame clones and leaves out a portion. This sample has under 30,000 clones, with about four fifths found just once. The sample consisted of peripheral blood. These receptors were collected from an older man with active COVID-19. Both conserved end residues are part of each CDR3. D genes are given only for firm matches. Size values are once, few and many counts, or a class for expanded clones, and some rows have none.

clone size: NA
V gene: TRBV3-1/TRBV3-2
D gene: TRBD2
J gene: TRBJ2-2
CDR3 DNA: TGTGCCAGCAGCCACGGGACTATGAACACCGGGGAGCTGTTTTTT
CDR3 protein: CASSHGTMNTGELFF

clone size: NA
V gene: TRBV2
D gene: NA
J gene: TRBJ2-2
CDR3 DNA: TGTGCCAGCAGGCAGACAGTTTCCCCCTCCGGGGAGCTGTTTTTT
CDR3 protein: CASRQTVSPSGELFF

clone size: NA
V gene: TRBV19
D gene: TRBD2
J gene: TRBJ2-1
CDR3 DNA: TGTGCCAGTAGTCCAGGGACTAGCGCCTACAATGAGCAGTTCTTC
CDR3 protein: CASSPGTSAYNEQFF

clone size: NA
V gene: TRBV5-1
D gene: TRBD2
J gene: TRBJ2-1
CDR3 DNA: TGCGCCAGCAGCTTCCTAGCGGGGGGGAAGGGTGAGCAGTTCTTC
CDR3 protein: CASSFLAGGKGEQFF

clone size: NA
V gene: TRBV3-1/TRBV3-2
D gene: TRBD1
J gene: TRBJ1-3
CDR3 DNA: TGTGCCAGCAGCCAAACGACAGGGGGGAACTCTGGAAACACCATATATTTT
CDR3 protein: CASSQTTGGNSGNTIYF

clone size: NA
V gene: TRBV18
D gene: TRBD1
J gene: TRBJ1-4
CDR3 DNA: TGTGCCAGCTCACCGGACAGGGCTGAAAAACTGTTTTTT
CDR3 protein: CASSPDRAEKLFF

clone size: NA
V gene: TRBV6-5
D gene: TRBD2
J gene: TRBJ2-1
CDR3 DNA: TGTGCCAGCAGCTCCGGGACTAGTGGTAATAAGCAGTTCTTC
CDR3 protein: CASSSGTSGNKQFF

clone size: once
V gene: TRBV30
D gene: NA
J gene: TRBJ2-5
CDR3 DNA: TGTGCCTGGAGAAACCCGAGGGAGACCCAGTACTTC
CDR3 protein: CAWRNPRETQYF

clone size: NA
V gene: TRBV7-2
D gene: NA
J gene: TRBJ2-7
CDR3 DNA: TGTGCCAGCAGCTTAGAAGGGCAGGGATCCTACGAGCAGTACTTC
CDR3 protein: CASSLEGQGSYEQYF

clone size: NA
V gene: TRBV5-8
D gene: NA
J gene: TRBJ1-1
CDR3 DNA: TGTGCCAGCAGGCACGGACATAGGTTGGGCACTGAAGCTTTCTTT
CDR3 protein: CASRHGHRLGTEAFF

clone size: NA
V gene: TRBV19
D gene: NA
J gene: TRBJ2-1
CDR3 DNA: TGTGCCAGTAGTCTAGGGGACTCACGGGGCAATGAGCAGTTCTTC
CDR3 protein: CASSLGDSRGNEQFF

clone size: NA
V gene: TRBV19
D gene: NA
J gene: TRBJ2-3
CDR3 DNA: TGTGCCAGTGGTTTGGCAGGGGTGGATACGCAGTATTTT
CDR3 protein: CASGLAGVDTQYF

clone size: NA
V gene: TRBV7-2
D gene: TRBD2
J gene: TRBJ2-3
CDR3 DNA: TGTGCCAGCAGCTTTAACCAGCCGGGGGGGAGCACAGATACGCAGTATTTT
CDR3 protein: CASSFNQPGGSTDTQYF

clone size: NA
V gene: TRBV12-5
D gene: NA
J gene: TRBJ1-1
CDR3 DNA: TGTGCTAGTGGTTTGGTACATTCCGGGAACACTGAGGCTTTCTTT
CDR3 protein: CASGLVHSGNTEAFF

clone size: NA
V gene: TRBV27
D gene: TRBD1
J gene: TRBJ1-6
CDR3 DNA: TGTGCCAGCAGTTTAAAGGGGGCTGCGAATTCACCCCTCCACTTT
CDR3 protein: CASSLKGAANSPLHF

clone size: NA
V gene: TRBV2
D gene: NA
J gene: TRBJ2-7
CDR3 DNA: TGTGCCAGCAGCGAATGGGCGCGCGAGCAGTACTTC
CDR3 protein: CASSEWAREQYF

clone size: NA
V gene: TRBV18
D gene: NA
J gene: TRBJ2-2
CDR3 DNA: TGTGCCAGCTCACCAGAGGCACTTTATACCGGGGAGCTGTTTTTT
CDR3 protein: CASSPEALYTGELFF

clone size: NA
V gene: TRBV5-1
D gene: TRBD1
J gene: TRBJ1-1
CDR3 DNA: TGCGCCAGCAGCCCAGGGACAGGCTGGAACACTGAAGCTTTCTTT
CDR3 protein: CASSPGTGWNTEAFF

clone size: NA
V gene: TRBV5-6
D gene: TRBD1
J gene: TRBJ1-4
CDR3 DNA: TGTGCCAGCAGCTTGGTACAGGGGGAGAGGGAAAAACTGTTTTTT
CDR3 protein: CASSLVQGEREKLFF

clone size: NA
V gene: TRBV5-1
D gene: TRBD2
J gene: TRBJ2-7
CDR3 DNA: TGCGCCAGCAGCTTGAATGGAGCGGGGGTAGGGGAATACGAGCAGTACTTC
CDR3 protein: CASSLNGAGVGEYEQYF

clone size: NA
V gene: TRBV21-1
D gene: NA
J gene: TRBJ2-7
CDR3 DNA: TGTGCCAGCAAAACACACACGTCCTACGAGCAGTACTTC
CDR3 protein: CASKTHTSYEQYF

clone size: NA
V gene: TRBV5-4
D gene: NA
J gene: TRBJ2-7
CDR3 DNA: TGTGCCAGCAGCTCACAGGGTGGTCTAACCTACGAGCAGTACTTC
CDR3 protein: CASSSQGGLTYEQYF

clone size: NA
V gene: TRBV6-5
D gene: TRBD1
J gene: TRBJ2-7
CDR3 DNA: TGTGCCTCAACGGACAGGGGGGCTACCTACGAGCAGTACTTC
CDR3 protein: CASTDRGATYEQYF

clone size: NA
V gene: TRBV7-8
D gene: TRBD1
J gene: TRBJ2-5
CDR3 DNA: TGTGCCAGCAGCCCGCTAGGGACAGCTCAAGAGACCCAGTACTTC
CDR3 protein: CASSPLGTAQETQYF

clone size: NA
V gene: TRBV18
D gene: NA
J gene: TRBJ1-2
CDR3 DNA: TGTGCCAGCTCACCGAACGAAGGGAGGCCCTATGGCTACACCTTC
CDR3 protein: CASSPNEGRPYGYTF

clone size: NA
V gene: TRBV29-1
D gene: TRBD2
J gene: TRBJ2-3
CDR3 DNA: TGCAGCGCGACTAGCGGGGGGGCGGCAGATACGCAGTATTTT
CDR3 protein: CSATSGGAADTQYF

clone size: medium-sized
V gene: TRBV2
D gene: TRBD1
J gene: TRBJ2-2
CDR3 DNA: TGTGCCAGCAGTGAAAATACAGGGGGTTCTTACGGGGAGCTGTTTTTT
CDR3 protein: CASSENTGGSYGELFF

clone size: once
V gene: TRBV6-2/TRBV6-3
D gene: TRBD2
J gene: TRBJ2-7
CDR3 DNA: TGTGCCAGCAGCCCCACTGGGACTAGCGGACCCTACGAGCAGTACTTC
CDR3 protein: CASSPTGTSGPYEQYF

clone size: few
V gene: TRBV27
D gene: TRBD2
J gene: TRBJ2-7
CDR3 DNA: TGTGCCAGCAGTTTAAGGCGGGGGGGAAACGAGCAGTACTTC
CDR3 protein: CASSLRRGGNEQYF

clone size: NA
V gene: TRBV18
D gene: TRBD1
J gene: TRBJ1-1
CDR3 DNA: TGTGCCAGCTCTCCAGCCGACAGGGGGATGAACACTGAAGCTTTCTTT
CDR3 protein: CASSPADRGMNTEAFF